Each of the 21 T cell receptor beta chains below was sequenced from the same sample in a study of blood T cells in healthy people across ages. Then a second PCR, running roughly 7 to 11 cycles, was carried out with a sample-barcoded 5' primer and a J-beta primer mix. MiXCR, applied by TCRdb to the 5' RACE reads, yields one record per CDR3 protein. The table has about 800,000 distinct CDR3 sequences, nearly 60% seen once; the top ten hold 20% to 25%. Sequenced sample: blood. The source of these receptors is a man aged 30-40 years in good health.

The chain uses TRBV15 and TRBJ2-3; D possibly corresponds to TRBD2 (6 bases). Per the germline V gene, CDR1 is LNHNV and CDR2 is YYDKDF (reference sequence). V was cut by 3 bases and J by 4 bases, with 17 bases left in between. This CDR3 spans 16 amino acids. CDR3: CATSRERGGGADTQYF. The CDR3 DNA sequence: TGTGCCACCAGCAGGGAGCGTGGGGGAGGCGCAGATACGCAGTATTTT. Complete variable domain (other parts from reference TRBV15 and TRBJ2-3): DAMVIQNPRYQVTQFGKPVTLSCSQTLNHNVMYWYQQKSSQAPKLLFHYYDKDFNNEADTPDNFQSRRPNTSFCFLDIRSPGLGDTAMYLCATSRERGGGADTQYFGPGTRLTVL.

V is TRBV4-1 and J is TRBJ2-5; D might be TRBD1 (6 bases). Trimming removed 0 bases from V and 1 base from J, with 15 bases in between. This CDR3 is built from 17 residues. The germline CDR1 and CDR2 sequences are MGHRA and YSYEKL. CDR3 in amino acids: CASSQDSVGQIQETQYF. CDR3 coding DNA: TGCGCCAGCAGCCAAGATTCCGTCGGACAGATCCAAGAGACCCAGTACTTC.

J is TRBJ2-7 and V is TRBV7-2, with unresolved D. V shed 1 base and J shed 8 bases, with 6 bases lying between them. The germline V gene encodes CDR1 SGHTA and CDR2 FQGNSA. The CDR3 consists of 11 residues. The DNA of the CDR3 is TGTGCCAGCAGCTTAGATGGGCAGCAGTACTTC. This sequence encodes CASSLDGQQYF.

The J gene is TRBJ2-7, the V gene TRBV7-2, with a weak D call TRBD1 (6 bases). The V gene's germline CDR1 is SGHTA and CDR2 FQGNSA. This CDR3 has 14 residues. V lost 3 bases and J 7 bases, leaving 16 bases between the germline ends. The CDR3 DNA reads TGTGCCAGCAGCTTCCGCACTGGGCAGGGGGAGCAGTACTTC. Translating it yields CASSFRTGQGEQYF.

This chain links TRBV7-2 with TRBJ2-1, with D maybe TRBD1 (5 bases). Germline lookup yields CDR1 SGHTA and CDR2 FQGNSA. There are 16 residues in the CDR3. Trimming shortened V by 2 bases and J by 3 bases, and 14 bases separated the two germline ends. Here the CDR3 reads CASSLNAVTVYNEQFF. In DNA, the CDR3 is TGTGCCAGCAGCTTAAATGCAGTGACAGTCTACAATGAGCAGTTCTTC.

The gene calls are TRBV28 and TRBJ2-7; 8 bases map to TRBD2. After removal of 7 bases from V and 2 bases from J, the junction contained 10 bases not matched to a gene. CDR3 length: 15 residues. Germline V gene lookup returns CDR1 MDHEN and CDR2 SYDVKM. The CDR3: CASNPHGSGTYEQYF. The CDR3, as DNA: TGTGCCAGCAACCCCCATGGTAGCGGGACCTACGAGCAGTACTTC.

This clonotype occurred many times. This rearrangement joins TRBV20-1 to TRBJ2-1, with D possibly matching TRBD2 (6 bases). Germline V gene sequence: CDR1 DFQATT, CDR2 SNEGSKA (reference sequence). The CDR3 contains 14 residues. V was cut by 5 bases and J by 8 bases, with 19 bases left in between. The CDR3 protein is CSAPFSGTGDEQFF. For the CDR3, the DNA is TGCAGTGCTCCTTTTAGCGGCACGGGCGATGAGCAGTTCTTC.

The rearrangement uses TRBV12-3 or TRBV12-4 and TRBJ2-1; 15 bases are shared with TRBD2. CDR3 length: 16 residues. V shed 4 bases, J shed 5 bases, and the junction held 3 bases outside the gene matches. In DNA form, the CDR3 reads TGTGCCAGCAGTTGGACTAGCGGGAGGGTGCACAATGAGCAGTTCTTC. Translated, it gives CASSWTSGRVHNEQFF.

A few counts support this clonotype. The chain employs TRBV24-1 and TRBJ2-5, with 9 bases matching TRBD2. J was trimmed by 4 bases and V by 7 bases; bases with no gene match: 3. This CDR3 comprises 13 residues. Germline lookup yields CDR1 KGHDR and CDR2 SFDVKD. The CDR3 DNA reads TGTGCCACCAGCCGGGGACTAGCAGAGACCCAGTACTTC. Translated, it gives CATSRGLAETQYF.

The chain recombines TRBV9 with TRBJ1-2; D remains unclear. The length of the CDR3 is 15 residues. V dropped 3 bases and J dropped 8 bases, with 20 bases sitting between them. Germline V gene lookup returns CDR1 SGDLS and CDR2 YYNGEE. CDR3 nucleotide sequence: TGTGCCAGCAGCGGTAGGGCTTTTGGGCTGCGGGGCTACACCTTC. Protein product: CASSGRAFGLRGYTF.

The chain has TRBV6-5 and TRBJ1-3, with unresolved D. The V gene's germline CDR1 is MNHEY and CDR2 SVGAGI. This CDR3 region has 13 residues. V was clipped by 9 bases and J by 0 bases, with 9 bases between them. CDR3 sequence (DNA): TGTGCCAGTGGGCTTCACTCTGGAAACACCATATATTTT. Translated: CASGLHSGNTIYF.

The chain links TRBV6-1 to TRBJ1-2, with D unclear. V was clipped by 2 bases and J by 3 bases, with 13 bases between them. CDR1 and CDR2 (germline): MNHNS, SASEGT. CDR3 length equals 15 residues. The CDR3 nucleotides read TGTGCCAGCAGTGAACCGGCCTTCCCCCACTATGGCTACACCTTC. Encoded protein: CASSEPAFPHYGYTF.

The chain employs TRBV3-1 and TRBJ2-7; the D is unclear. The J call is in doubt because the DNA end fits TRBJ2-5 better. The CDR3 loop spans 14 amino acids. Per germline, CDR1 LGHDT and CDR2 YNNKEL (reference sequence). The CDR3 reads CASSQRWIEETQYF. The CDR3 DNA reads TGTGCCAGCAGCCAGAGGTGGATAGAGGAGACCCAGTACTTC.

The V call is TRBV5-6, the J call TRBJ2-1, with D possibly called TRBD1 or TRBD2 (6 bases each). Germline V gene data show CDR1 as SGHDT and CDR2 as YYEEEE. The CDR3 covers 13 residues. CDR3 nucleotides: TGTGCTGGGGGGCGGCGCTTTTCCAATGAGCAGTTCTTC. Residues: CAGGRRFSNEQFF.

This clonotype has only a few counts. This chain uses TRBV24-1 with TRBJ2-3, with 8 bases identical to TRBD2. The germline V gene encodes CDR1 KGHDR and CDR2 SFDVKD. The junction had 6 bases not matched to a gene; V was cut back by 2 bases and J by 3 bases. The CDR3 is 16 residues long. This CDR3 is CATSDSAGVVTDTQYF. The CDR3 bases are TGTGCCACCAGTGATTCAGCGGGAGTGGTTACAGATACGCAGTATTTT.

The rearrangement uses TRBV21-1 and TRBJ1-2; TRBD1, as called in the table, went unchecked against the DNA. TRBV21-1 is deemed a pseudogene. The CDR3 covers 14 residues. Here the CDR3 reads CASSKWDRARGYTF. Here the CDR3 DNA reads TGTGCCAGCAGCAAATGGGACAGGGCTAGGGGCTACACCTTC.

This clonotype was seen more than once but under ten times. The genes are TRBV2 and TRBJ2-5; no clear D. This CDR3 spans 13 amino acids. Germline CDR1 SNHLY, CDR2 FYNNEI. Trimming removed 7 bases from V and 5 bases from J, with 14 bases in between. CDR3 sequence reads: CASNTLAVETQYF. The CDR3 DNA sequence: TGTGCCAGCAATACTTTGGCGGTGGAGACCCAGTACTTC.

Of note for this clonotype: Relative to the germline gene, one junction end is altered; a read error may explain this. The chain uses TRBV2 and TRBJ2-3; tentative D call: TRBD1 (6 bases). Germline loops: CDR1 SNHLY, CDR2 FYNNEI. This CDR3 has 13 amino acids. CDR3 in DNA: TGTGCCAGCAAACAGGGAAGCACAGATATGCAGTATTTT. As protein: CASKQGSTDMQYF.

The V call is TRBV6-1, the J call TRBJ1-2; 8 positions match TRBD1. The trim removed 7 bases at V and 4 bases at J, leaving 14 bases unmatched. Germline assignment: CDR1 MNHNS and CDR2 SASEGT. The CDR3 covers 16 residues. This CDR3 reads CASKQTQTGELYGYTF. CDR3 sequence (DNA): TGTGCCAGCAAACAAACCCAGACAGGGGAGCTCTATGGCTACACCTTC.

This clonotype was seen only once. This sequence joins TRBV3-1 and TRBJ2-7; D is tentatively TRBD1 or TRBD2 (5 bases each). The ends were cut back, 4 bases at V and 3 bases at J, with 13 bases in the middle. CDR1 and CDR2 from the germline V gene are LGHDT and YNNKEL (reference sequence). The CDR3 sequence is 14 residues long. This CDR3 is CASSLARGHYEQYF. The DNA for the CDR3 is TGTGCCAGCAGCCTTGCCCGGGGCCACTACGAGCAGTACTTC.

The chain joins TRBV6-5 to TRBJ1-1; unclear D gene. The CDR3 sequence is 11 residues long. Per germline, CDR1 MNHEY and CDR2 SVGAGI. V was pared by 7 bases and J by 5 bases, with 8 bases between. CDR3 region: CASTSETEAFF. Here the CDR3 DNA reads TGTGCCAGCACCTCGGAGACTGAAGCTTTCTTT.